Described below is a single TCR beta chain sequence and its context. In this sample, this clonotype turned up a few times. The antigen this receptor binds is unknown. No base quality information exists; no much larger clone differs at one position. This sample is part of a study of T cells in Graves' hyperthyroidism and ophthalmopathy (dated by TCRdb to about 2019). For context, the study as a whole: Peripheral blood was sampled at the time of initial diagnosis, prior to any treatment. A discovery cohort of roughly 100 patients, about 40 with Graves' ophthalmopathy and approximately 57 with stable Graves' hyperthyroidism, was used to find distinguishing TCR V-J signatures. Prospective prediction of ophthalmopathy was tested in an independent validation cohort of under 20 hyperthyroidism patients and 17 patients who later progressed to ophthalmopathy. For training and testing, the 100 or so patients in the discovery cohort were randomly divided in a 7:3 ratio. In several Graves' hyperthyroidism patients, the study also compared T-cell repertoires from thyroid tissue with T-cell repertoires from blood. Once sampling was done, hyperthyroidism patients were given methimazole at a starting dose of 30 mg daily, whereas ophthalmopathy patients were given high-dose intravenous methylprednisolone. TCR Vbeta CDR3 sequencing of fewer than 150 peripheral blood samples (more than 40 ophthalmopathy, around 80 hyperthyroidism and about 17 progressor patients) is reported in the paper. Paper-wide results and their limitations: In cross-validation, a model built on a 13 V-J signature told ophthalmopathy apart from stable hyperthyroidism with roughly 87% sensitivity and about 81% specificity, and in testing the same model reached 80%/75%. Most expanded thyroid clonotypes (frequency above 0.001) were also found in blood, which suggests that blood repertoires may mirror thyroid immune responses. No statistical method was used to set the sample size in advance, and investigators knew the group allocation. In validation, progression to ophthalmopathy was predicted by the model with 55% to 71% sensitivity and 72% to 85% specificity, a median of approximately 6.5 months before onset.

A patient counted as having stable Graves' hyperthyroidism if no progression to ophthalmopathy occurred over 18 months of follow-up. The hyperthyroidism patients were between 18 and 65 years old and newly diagnosed, with a disease duration of less than 2 months. Patients with uncontrolled infections, other autoimmune diseases, pregnancy or lactation were excluded. Clinical symptoms, serum thyroxine and TRAb, thyroid ultrasound, and orbital computed tomography formed the basis for the diagnoses. PBMCs were separated from approximately 9.9 ml of fresh peripheral blood using Ficoll-Paque density gradient centrifugation. Total RNA was extracted with Trizol reagent, and quality was checked on an Agilent 2100 Bioanalyzer. The CDR3, from cysteine to phenylalanine, totals 14 residues. The CDR3 DNA has 42 bases and is translated from base 1. The germline V gene (reference sequence) sets CDR1 to DFQATT and CDR2 to SNEGSKA. Here V drops 4 bases and J drops 3 bases, and the junction holds 7 bases not matched to any gene.

The TCR beta CDR3 regions were amplified from RNA transcripts. A first-round RT-PCR of the TCR CDR3 used the HTBI primer set with the Qiagen OneStep RT-PCR kit. Libraries were constructed in a second round of multiplex PCR, after which size selection and purification were carried out. Paired-end sequencing of the libraries was performed with 100 bp reads on an Illumina HiSeq2000. In the source study's methods: SOAPnuke was used to process the raw data, with reads discarded if the reads contained adapters or uncalled bases, had a mean Phred below 15, or lacked an exact constant-primer or identifier match. COPE v1.2.5 was used to merge the high-quality paired reads, and each unique nucleotide sequence was defined as a clonotype. Clonotypes were aligned to IMGT TRBV, TRBD and TRBJ reference segments using MiTCR v1.1. The analysis included only V-J combinations with a frequency above 0.0001, which together covered around 99% of the repertoires. A TCS score was defined as the ratio between F50 (clonal expansion) and ExV (chaos), using BLOSUM62-based TCRdist between CDR3 peptides within each V-J. Welch's t-statistics and random forest reduced fewer than 600 V-J features to under 15, which were used in a naive Bayes classifier (R e1071). TCRdb cleaned the public reads at Q25 with fastp, built clones with MiXCR and kept in-frame beta chains. Every CDR3 protein is listed once, alongside the most common genes and DNA of its rows. The V and J calls, along with clone size, are taken from TCRdb and not from the paper's own processing. This sample gives under 350,000 distinct CDR3 sequences in total; 15% to 20% of them show up just once. Under 55% of the sample lies in the top ten.

The clonotype originates from a woman in her forties or fifties with Graves' hyperthyroidism. This receptor chain uses TRBV20-1 and TRBJ2-5; 8 junctional bases match TRBD1. The sequencing sample was made of blood. The nucleotides are TGCAGTGCTACCTACTCGACAGGGGAAGAGACCCAGTACTTC. Its protein product is CSATYSTGEETQYF.